The present T cell receptor (beta chain) was sequenced within a study of cytomegalovirus exposure and HLA in healthy donors. Study findings and constraints: Cytomegalovirus association was assigned to 150 to 200 TCR beta chains. The classifier, whose performance was assessed in both the original and validation cohorts, reportedly diagnosed cytomegalovirus status with high specificity and sensitivity.

The data were produced by immunoSEQ multiplex PCR, yet TCRdb's version contains in-frame clones alone and is incomplete. The repertoire holds 130,000 to 150,000 clones, with nearly 90% as singletons. In regard to this clone: Its specificity is not known.

Germline CDR1 MNHEY, CDR2 SMNVEV (reference sequence). V dropped 10 bases and J dropped 4 bases, with 11 bases sitting between them. The CDR3 consists of 12 residues. The chain links TRBV27 to TRBJ1-5, with D unresolved. Material for sequencing was PBMCs. This clonotype was sampled from a woman younger than 30 in good health and CMV-seropositive. CDR3 protein: CATSSGNQPQHF. The CDR3 DNA is TGTGCCACCTCGTCGGGGAATCAGCCCCAGCATTTT.